These 8 T cell receptor beta chains were all obtained from the same sample, sequenced in a study of T cell repertoires in cytomegalovirus infection. TCRdb redid the calling of the reads with MiXCR, one entry per CDR3 protein. The profile covers 310,000 or so distinct CDR3 sequences, with 9.6% appearing a single time and approximately 2.3% taken by the ten largest. The specimen was PBMCs. These receptors all come from a human donor in good health (CMV status not recorded). Some clones in this sample may be carry-over from other donors' samples.

The rearrangement joins TRBV2 to TRBJ1-2; D gene unclear. Germline CDR1 is SNHLY and CDR2 is FYNNEI. This CDR3 spans 13 amino acids. Trimming took off 2 bases at V and 2 bases at J, with 6 bases between the two ends. Here the CDR3 DNA reads TGTGCCAGCAGTGAAAGGCAGAACTATGGCTACACCTTC. Translated: CASSERQNYGYTF.

The chain has TRBV6-6 and TRBJ2-1; 8 positions agree with TRBD2. Germline trimming cut 0 bases from V and 6 bases from J; bases unmatched to any gene: 7. The CDR3 runs to 16 residues. Germline V lookup: CDR1 MNHNY, CDR2 SVGAGI (reference sequence). The CDR3 region has the DNA TGTGCCAGCAGTTACTCTCCGGGACTAGGGGCCAATGAGCAGTTCTTC. It yields the protein CASSYSPGLGANEQFF.

The rearrangement links TRBV20-1 to TRBJ2-2; 11 nucleotides agree with TRBD2. Germline loops: CDR1 DFQATT, CDR2 SNEGSKA (reference sequence). This CDR3 has 21 amino acids. Trimming cost V 5 bases and J 0 bases; bases outside gene matches: 20. This CDR3 reads CSALPPGQAGTSGANTGELFF. DNA of the CDR3: TGCAGTGCTCTTCCACCGGGACAAGCCGGGACTAGCGGCGCGAACACCGGGGAGCTGTTTTTT.

This clonotype occurred many times. The chain has TRBV20-1 and TRBJ2-5, with 7 bases matching TRBD2. V trimming: 0 bases; J trimming: 3 bases; junction bases outside the gene matches: 7. The CDR3 sequence is 15 residues long. CDR1 and CDR2 (germline): DFQATT, SNEGSKA (reference sequence). Here the CDR3 reads CSARDPVRGEETQYF. The DNA of the CDR3 is TGCAGTGCTAGAGATCCGGTCCGGGGGGAAGAGACCCAGTACTTC.

The J gene is TRBJ1-1, the V gene TRBV7-2; tentative D call: TRBD1 (5 bases). The CDR3 length is 14 residues. Germline V gene lookup returns CDR1 SGHTA and CDR2 FQGNSA. V was trimmed by 7 bases and J by 1 base, leaving 13 bases between them. The CDR3 loop is CASTSGRGNTEAFF. CDR3 in DNA: TGTGCCAGCACCTCGGGGAGGGGGAACACTGAAGCTTTCTTT. The complete variable domain, with remaining parts taken from reference TRBV7-2 and TRBJ1-1, reads GAGVSQSPSNKVTEKGKDVELRCDPISGHTALYWYRQSLGQGLEFLIYFQGNSAPDKSGLPSDRFSAERTGGSVSTLTIQRTQQEDSAVYLCASTSGRGNTEAFFGQGTRLTVV.

This clonotype was observed at least ten times. This chain uses TRBV7-2 with TRBJ2-7; the D gene is possibly TRBD2 (6 bases). Germline CDR1 SGHTA, CDR2 FQGNSA. The CDR3 sequence is 13 residues long. Trimming stripped 3 bases from V and 3 bases from J, with 9 bases between. The CDR3 loop is CASSLGGDYEQYV. CDR3 sequence (DNA): TGTGCCAGCAGCTTGGGGGGAGACTACGAGCAGTACGTC.

This chain uses TRBV5-5 with TRBJ1-1; 10 bases fit TRBD1. The V segment lost 5 bases and the J segment 0 bases; nucleotides outside the gene matches: 1. The CDR3 totals 14 residues. In germline, CDR1 is SGHKS, CDR2 YYEKEE (reference sequence). In DNA form, the CDR3 reads TGTGCCAGCAGTGGGACAGGGGTGAACACTGAAGCTTTCTTT. Translating it yields CASSGTGVNTEAFF.

The V gene is TRBV7-8, the J gene TRBJ2-5; D might be TRBD1 (5 bases). Trimming shortened V by 4 bases and J by 2 bases, and 11 bases separated the two germline ends. The CDR3 consists of 14 residues. Germline V gene data show CDR1 as SGHVS and CDR2 as FQNEAQ. The CDR3 bases are TGTGCCAGCAGCTCACCAGGGCCACAAGAGACCCAGTACTTC. It translates to CASSSPGPQETQYF.